The sequence of this T cell receptor (beta chain) was determined in a study of Tregs in tolerant kidney transplant recipients. Deletions cut 4 bases from V and 0 bases from J, with 7 bases between. The CDR3 length is 14 residues. Germline-derived CDR1 and CDR2 are MNHEY and SVGAGI. Study findings and constraints: Findings come from small patient numbers and require larger validation.

Data came from immunoSEQ multiplex PCR; TCRdb stores just in-frame clones and leaves some out. Seen here are about 120,000 clones, 92% observed once, and the top ten hold around 0.6%. This clone was found once. What it recognizes is unknown. The chain couples TRBV6-5 to TRBJ1-3, with TRBD1 as a possible D gene (5 bases). Sequencing was done on a sample of CD4+ T cells from blood. The clonotype comes from a human donor in good health. The CDR3 nucleotides are TGTGCCAGCAGTTGGGGGATCTCTGGAAACACCATATATTTT. Translated, it gives CASSWGISGNTIYF.